A single sample gave rise to the 32 T cell receptor beta chains below, sequenced in a study of T cell responses to AZD1222 COVID-19 vaccine. Only in-frame clones appear in the TCRdb table, and some are missing; sequencing was by immunoSEQ multiplex PCR. This table holds 110,000 to 150,000 clones, roughly 91% found once. Source: peripheral blood, taken on day 0 of AZD1222 vaccination. The receptors stem from an adult in good health.

V usage is TRBV6-5 and J usage is TRBJ1-5; 7 bases match TRBD1. V shed 2 bases and J 5 bases; nucleotides not matched to a gene: 6. The CDR3 contains 15 residues. Looked up from germline, CDR1 is MNHEY and CDR2 is SVGAGI. CDR3 DNA sequence: TGTGCCAGCAGTTACCTGGCAGGGGGGCATCAGCCCCAGCATTTT. It specifies CASSYLAGGHQPQHF.

The J gene is TRBJ1-5, the V gene TRBV29-1; 9 bases agree with TRBD1. With V trimmed by 6 bases and J by 7 bases, 13 bases remained unmatched. Germline CDR1 reads SQVTM; CDR2 reads ANQGSEA. CDR3 length equals 15 residues. CDR3 region: CSVIGQGTGKQPQHF. The CDR3 DNA reads TGCAGCGTCATTGGACAGGGGACGGGTAAACAGCCCCAGCATTTT.

The gene calls are TRBV27 and TRBJ2-7, with TRBD2 identical over 9 bases. After removal of 5 bases from V and 3 bases from J, the junction contained 14 bases not matched to a gene. The CDR3 sequence is 17 residues long. Per the germline V gene, CDR1 is MNHEY and CDR2 is SMNVEV (reference sequence). CDR3 nucleotides: TGTGCCAGCAGTCCGAGAGGCGGGGGGGCCGGTAACTACGAGCAGTACTTC. Translating gives CASSPRGGGAGNYEQYF.

V is TRBV6-5 and J is TRBJ1-4; perhaps TRBD1 as D (5 bases). V was pared by 6 bases and J by 7 bases, with 9 bases between. This CDR3 has 12 residues. CDR1 and CDR2 from the germline V gene are MNHEY and SVGAGI. CDR3 sequence: CASSRAGEKLFF. The CDR3 coding sequence is TGTGCCAGCAGCAGGGCGGGTGAAAAACTGTTTTTT.

V and J are TRBV4-1 and TRBJ1-3; no definite D call. Trimming stripped 3 bases from V and 4 bases from J, with 19 bases between. Germline V gene sequence: CDR1 MGHRA, CDR2 YSYEKL. The CDR3 covers 17 residues. Written as DNA, the CDR3 is TGCGCCAGCAGCCAGAGGGAGTGGGCCCCTGGCGGAAACACCATATATTTT. Its protein is CASSQREWAPGGNTIYF.

The rearrangement links TRBV6-5 to TRBJ1-5, with D uncertain. Germline CDR1 is MNHEY and CDR2 is SVGAGI. V was pared by 4 bases and J by 0 bases, with 4 bases between. The CDR3 sequence is 13 residues long. DNA for the CDR3: TGTGCCAGCAGTTTACATAGCAATCAGCCCCAGCATTTT. Translation gives CASSLHSNQPQHF.

This sequence joins TRBV12-3 or TRBV12-4 and TRBJ1-1; D ambiguous. The V gene lost 1 base and the J gene lost 4 bases, with 7 bases spanning the gap. The CDR3 is 13 amino acids. The CDR3 DNA reads as TGTGCCAGCAGTTTAGAAGGGAGCACTGAAGCTTTCTTT. Protein product: CASSLEGSTEAFF.

V usage is TRBV5-1 and J usage is TRBJ2-5; D may correspond to TRBD1 or TRBD2 (5 bases each). This CDR3 is built from 13 residues. Germline CDR1 and CDR2: SGHRS and YFSETQ. Trimming took off 3 bases at V and 5 bases at J, with 11 bases between the two ends. This chain's CDR3 is CASSWDPGETQYF. In nucleotides, the CDR3 is TGCGCCAGCAGCTGGGACCCTGGGGAGACCCAGTACTTC.

The chain recombines TRBV2 with TRBJ2-1; perhaps TRBD1 as D (5 bases). The CDR3 has 15 amino acids. Germline CDR1 reads SNHLY; CDR2 reads FYNNEI. V was clipped by 4 bases and J by 5 bases, with 15 bases between them. The CDR3 nucleotides read TGTGCCAGCAGTGCTTTGGCTATAGGGGACAATGAGCAGTTCTTC. It translates to CASSALAIGDNEQFF.

This chain uses TRBV2 with TRBJ1-3; maybe TRBD1 (6 bases). Germline V gene data show CDR1 as SNHLY and CDR2 as FYNNEI. CDR3 length: 19 amino acids. Deletions cut 4 bases from V and 8 bases from J, with 30 bases between. The CDR3: CASSVGQLDSPEKRHTIYF. For the CDR3, the DNA is TGTGCCAGCAGTGTGGGTCAACTGGACAGCCCGGAGAAGAGGCACACCATATATTTT. The full variable domain, completed using reference TRBV2 and TRBJ1-3, is EPEVTQTPSHQVTQMGQEVILRCVPISNHLYFYWYRQILGQKVEFLVSFYNNEISEKSEIFDDQFSVERPDGSNFTLKIRSTKLEDSAMYFCASSVGQLDSPEKRHTIYFGEGSWLTVV.

The chain recombines TRBV28 with TRBJ1-5, with D hard to call. The CDR3 runs 14 residues. Trimming left V 0 bases short and J 3 bases short, with 6 bases between. Looked up from germline, CDR1 is MDHEN and CDR2 is SYDVKM. The CDR3 loop reads CASSLWSDNQPQHF. CDR3 DNA: TGTGCCAGCAGTTTATGGTCAGACAATCAGCCCCAGCATTTT. Variable domain in full (rest from reference TRBV28 and TRBJ1-5): DVKVTQSSRYLVKRTGEKVFLECVQDMDHENMFWYRQDPGLGLRLIYFSYDVKMKEKGDIPEGYSVSREKKERFSLILESASTNQTSMYLCASSLWSDNQPQHFGDGTRLSIL.

This chain joins TRBV24-1 and TRBJ1-2; maybe TRBD1 (6 bases). The CDR3 runs to 16 residues. CDR1 is KGHDR and CDR2 is SFDVKD in the germline V gene. V lost 3 bases, J lost 8 bases, and 21 bases lay in between. The CDR3, as DNA: TGTGCCACCAGTGATCAACAGGGAGGCGTACCTCGAGGCTACACCTTC. Protein: CATSDQQGGVPRGYTF.

This chain connects TRBV12-5 to TRBJ1-4; D uncertain. The length of the CDR3 is 13 residues. Trimming removed 4 bases at V and 8 bases at J, with 11 bases between. CDR1 and CDR2 from the germline V gene are LGHNT and FRNRAP. In DNA form, the CDR3 reads TGTGCTAGTGGTTACAAAGGAGGCGAAAAACTGTTTTTT. Translated, it gives CASGYKGGEKLFF.

This sequence joins TRBV30 and TRBJ2-7; no firm D call. Germline loops: CDR1 GTSNPN, CDR2 SVGIG (reference sequence). The ends were cut back, 0 bases at V and 10 bases at J, with 13 bases in the middle. This CDR3 region has 12 residues. CDR3 sequence reads: CAWSVLADVQYF. In nucleotides, the CDR3 is TGTGCCTGGAGTGTACTGGCCGATGTTCAGTACTTC. Together with reference TRBV30 and TRBJ2-7, the CDR3 gives the full variable domain: SQTIHQWPATLVQPVGSPLSLECTVEGTSNPNLYWYRQAAGRGLQLLFYSVGIGQISSEVPQNLSASRPQDRQFILSSKKLLLSDSGFYLCAWSVLADVQYFGPGTRLTVT.

This CDR3 reads CSVPSGDLYGYTF. CDR3 coding DNA: TGCAGCGTCCCATCGGGGGACCTTTATGGCTACACCTTC. This chain connects TRBV29-1 to TRBJ1-2; D perhaps matches TRBD1 (5 bases). Germline CDR1 is SQVTM and CDR2 is ANQGSEA. This CDR3 comprises 13 residues. With 6 bases removed from V and 5 bases from J, the gap between germline ends came to 16 bases.

The chain links TRBV7-9 to TRBJ1-2; D is uncertain. Germline loops: CDR1 SEHNR, CDR2 FQNEAQ (reference sequence). Trimming removed 5 bases at V and 0 bases at J, with 10 bases between. This CDR3 has 14 amino acids. The CDR3 nucleotides read TGTGCCAGCAGCGGGGTGTCGGCTAACTATGGCTACACCTTC. Amino acid sequence: CASSGVSANYGYTF.

The V call is TRBV5-1, the J call TRBJ2-2; the D is unclear. Trimming took 1 base from V and 3 from J, leaving 7 bases between them. This CDR3 has 14 amino acids. The germline gives CDR1 SGHRS, CDR2 YFSETQ. CDR3 in amino acids: CASSLHLYTGELFF. The CDR3 DNA sequence: TGCGCCAGCAGCTTGCACCTCTACACCGGGGAGCTGTTTTTT.

The chain combines TRBV9 with TRBJ1-1; 7 bases fit TRBD1. There are 13 residues in the CDR3. The germline CDR1 and CDR2 sequences are SGDLS and YYNGEE. Trimming at V came to 3 bases and at J to 3 bases, leaving 2 bases not matched to a gene. This CDR3 reads CASSADRDTEAFF. The CDR3 DNA sequence: TGTGCCAGCAGCGCCGACAGGGACACTGAAGCTTTCTTT.

The gene calls are TRBV28 and TRBJ1-5, with 8 bases matching TRBD1. The V and J ends lost 0 bases and 1 base, in that order; junction bases with no gene match: 2. The CDR3 runs 16 residues. CDR1 and CDR2 (germline): MDHEN, SYDVKM. The CDR3 is CASSLWDRVSNQPQHF. The CDR3 nucleotides are TGTGCCAGCAGTTTATGGGACAGGGTCAGCAATCAGCCCCAGCATTTT.

Remarks on this clone: Other DNA variants within this sample encode the same CDR3. This chain links TRBV29-1 with TRBJ2-7, with 7 bases identical to TRBD2. Unmatched junction bases numbered 2, after V lost 3 bases and J lost 3 bases. Per the germline V gene, CDR1 is SQVTM and CDR2 is ANQGSEA. The CDR3 length is 12 residues. The CDR3 DNA sequence: TGCAGCGTTGAGCTAGCGGACTACGAGCAGTACTTC. This codes for CSVELADYEQYF.

This chain joins TRBV3-1 (or the pseudogene TRBV3-2) and TRBJ1-1, with a tentative D call TRBD1 (6 bases). V lost 4 bases, J lost 4 bases, and 19 bases lay in between. CDR1 LGHDT and CDR2 YNNKEL come from the germline V gene (reference sequence). CDR3 length: 16 residues. The CDR3 DNA reads as TGTGCCAGCAGCCGGGGAGGGGGTGGATCGGGCACTGAAGCTTTCTTT. It yields the protein CASSRGGGGSGTEAFF.

The gene calls are TRBV6-5 and TRBJ2-5; D remains unclear. CDR3 length: 14 residues. Trimming stripped 6 bases from V and 5 bases from J, with 16 bases between. The germline CDR1 and CDR2 sequences are MNHEY and SVGAGI. CDR3 in DNA: TGTGCCAGCAGAACGGACCCCTGGCGGGAGACCCAGTACTTC. Protein product: CASRTDPWRETQYF.

The chain couples TRBV3-1 (or the pseudogene TRBV3-2) to TRBJ1-2; tentative D call: TRBD1 (6 bases). The CDR3 extends over 15 amino acids. V was shortened by 1 base and J by 3 bases, with 12 bases between the two germline ends. Germline V gene lookup returns CDR1 LGHDT and CDR2 YNNKEL (reference sequence). The CDR3 DNA is TGTGCCAGCAGCCAAGGAGGGGGGGAATACTATGGCTACACCTTC. It translates to CASSQGGGEYYGYTF.

J is TRBJ2-3 and V is TRBV6-5, with 7 bases aligning to TRBD1. Germline V gene data show CDR1 as MNHEY and CDR2 as SVGAGI. This CDR3 is built from 14 residues. With V trimmed by 5 bases and J by 7 bases, 9 bases remained unmatched. The CDR3 DNA reads TGTGCCAGCAGTCTTCGGACAGGCAGGAATACGCAGTATTTT. Translation: CASSLRTGRNTQYF.

The chain recombines TRBV4-1 with TRBJ1-3; no clear D. The V gene lost 0 bases and the J gene lost 6 bases, with 15 bases spanning the gap. Germline V CDR1 and CDR2: MGHRA, YSYEKL. This CDR3 is built from 16 residues. DNA for the CDR3: TGCGCCAGCAGCCAAGATCGGCTCCGGGCTGTAAACACCATATATTTT. Translated, it gives CASSQDRLRAVNTIYF.

The chain couples TRBV5-1 to TRBJ1-1; D possibly corresponds to TRBD1 (5 bases). Trimming shortened V by 3 bases and J by 1 base, and 10 bases separated the two germline ends. Germline CDR1 SGHRS, CDR2 YFSETQ. This CDR3 has 14 residues. CDR3 sequence (DNA): TGCGCCAGCAGCTCGGGACCGGCGAACACTGAAGCTTTCTTT. Protein: CASSSGPANTEAFF. Based on the CDR3 plus reference TRBV5-1 and TRBJ1-1, the full variable domain is KAGVTQTPRYLIKTRGQQVTLSCSPISGHRSVSWYQQTPGQGLQFLFEYFSETQRNKGNFPGRFSGRQFSNSRSEMNVSTLELGDSALYLCASSSGPANTEAFFGQGTRLTVV.

The rearrangement uses TRBV5-6 and TRBJ1-1; D is perhaps TRBD1 (6 bases). The V gene lost 3 bases and the J gene lost 10 bases, with 16 bases spanning the gap. The germline gives CDR1 SGHDT, CDR2 YYEEEE. This CDR3 is 13 amino acids long. CDR3 in amino acids: CASSWRGGNGAFF. The CDR3 nucleotides are TGTGCCAGCAGCTGGCGAGGGGGGAATGGAGCTTTCTTT.

The gene calls are TRBV7-2 and TRBJ2-1, with 10 bases aligning to TRBD2. Germline loops: CDR1 SGHTA, CDR2 FQGNSA. V gave up 5 bases and J gave up 8 bases; unmatched junction bases: 15. The CDR3 is 17 residues long. The CDR3, as DNA: TGTGCCAGCAGCCCAAAGAGCGGGGGGGCCGTTGGGGATGAGCAGTTCTTC. Its protein product is CASSPKSGGAVGDEQFF.

The V and J genes are TRBV5-1 and TRBJ2-7; 11 nucleotides line up with TRBD1. The CDR3 has 15 residues. Looked up from germline, CDR1 is SGHRS and CDR2 is YFSETQ. Losses at the gene ends were 3 bases for V and 3 bases for J; bases not matched to a gene: 5. This CDR3 is CASSSSGQGVYEQYF. In nucleotides, the CDR3 is TGCGCCAGCAGCTCGTCGGGACAGGGGGTCTACGAGCAGTACTTC.

The chain combines TRBV19 with TRBJ2-4; tentative D call: TRBD1 (6 bases). This CDR3 is built from 11 residues. Looked up from germline, CDR1 is LNHDA and CDR2 is SQIVND (reference sequence). With 6 bases removed from V and 9 bases from J, the gap between germline ends came to 9 bases. The CDR3 sequence is CASRQGLIQYF. The CDR3, as DNA: TGTGCCAGTAGACAGGGTCTCATTCAGTACTTC.

The rearrangement joins TRBV15 to TRBJ1-5, with D perhaps TRBD1 (5 bases). CDR1 and CDR2 (germline): LNHNV, YYDKDF (reference sequence). This CDR3 has 15 residues. V lost 5 bases and J lost 0, with 11 bases in between. CDR3 DNA: TGTGCCACCAGCGGGACGAATCTTAGCAATCAGCCCCAGCATTTT. Its translation: CATSGTNLSNQPQHF.

The J gene is TRBJ2-7, the V gene TRBV21-1; TRBD1 is the table's D call, not checked against the DNA. TRBV21-1 is flagged as a pseudogene. CDR3 size: 17 residues. The CDR3 DNA is TGTGCCAGCAGCAAAGTTATCGACAGGGGTAGTACCTACGAGCAGTACTTC. Protein sequence: CASSKVIDRGSTYEQYF.